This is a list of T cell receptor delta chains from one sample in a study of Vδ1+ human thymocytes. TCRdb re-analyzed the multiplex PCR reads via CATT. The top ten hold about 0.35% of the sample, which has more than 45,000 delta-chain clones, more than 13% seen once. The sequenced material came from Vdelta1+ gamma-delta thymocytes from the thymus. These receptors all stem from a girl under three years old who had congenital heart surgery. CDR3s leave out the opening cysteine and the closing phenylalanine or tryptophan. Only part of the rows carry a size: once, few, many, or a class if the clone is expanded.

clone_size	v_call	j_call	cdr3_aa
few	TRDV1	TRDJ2	ALGELSLLGDTARAAQLF
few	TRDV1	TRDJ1	ALGKAFPFLGDKLI
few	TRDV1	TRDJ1	ALGSLARIHTDKLI
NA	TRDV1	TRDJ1	ALGNHVPGDTEGTDKLI
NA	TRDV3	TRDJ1	APCGGGPHKLI
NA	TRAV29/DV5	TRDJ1	AAGLRNGGEDAYTDKLI
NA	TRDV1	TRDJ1	ALGEISAPNWGIRTDKLI
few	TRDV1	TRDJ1	ALGNPSHYWGIDQYTDKLI
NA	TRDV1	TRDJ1	ALGEPTVPPQPGLGTFTDKLI
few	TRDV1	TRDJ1	ALGERGPSLSLWGIRLADKLI
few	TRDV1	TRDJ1	ALGVPRQRGYYKLI